Included here is one T cell receptor (beta chain) sequence, with context. This sample is part of a study of blood T cell repertoires in COVID-19. Clones were sequenced by immunoSEQ multiplex PCR, and TCRdb holds only the in-frame ones, with some missing. There are 150,000 to 200,000 clones in the sample; roughly 84% occur only once, and roughly 5.6% lies in the top ten. V dropped 4 bases and J dropped 3; count of bases not matched to a gene: 3. The CDR3 totals 15 residues. CDR1 and CDR2 from the germline V gene are SGHAT and FQNNGV. Participants were aged roughly 18 to 90 years from approximately 23 US areas.

Sequenced sample: PBMCs or T cells enriched from blood (not recorded which). This TCR was recovered from a man aged 65-85 years who had been exposed to COVID-19. The rearrangement links TRBV11-2 to TRBJ1-1, with 12 nucleotides matching TRBD1. CDR3 sequence: CASSSGQGADTEAFF. In DNA, the CDR3 is TGTGCCAGCAGCTCGGGACAGGGGGCCGACACTGAAGCTTTCTTT.